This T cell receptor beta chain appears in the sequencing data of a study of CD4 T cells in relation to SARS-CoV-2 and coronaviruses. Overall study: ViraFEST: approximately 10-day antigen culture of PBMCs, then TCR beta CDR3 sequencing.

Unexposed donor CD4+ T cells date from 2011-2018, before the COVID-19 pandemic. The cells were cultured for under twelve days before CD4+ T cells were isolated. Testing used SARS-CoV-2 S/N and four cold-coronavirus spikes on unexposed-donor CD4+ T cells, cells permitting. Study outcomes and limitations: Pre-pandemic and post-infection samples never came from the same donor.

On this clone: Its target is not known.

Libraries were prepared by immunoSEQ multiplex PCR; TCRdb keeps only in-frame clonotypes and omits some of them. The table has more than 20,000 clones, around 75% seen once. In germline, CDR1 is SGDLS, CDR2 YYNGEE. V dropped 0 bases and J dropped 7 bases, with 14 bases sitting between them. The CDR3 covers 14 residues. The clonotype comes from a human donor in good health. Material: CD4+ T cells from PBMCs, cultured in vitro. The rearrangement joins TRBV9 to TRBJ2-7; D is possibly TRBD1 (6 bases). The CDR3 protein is CASSVDQGPREQYF. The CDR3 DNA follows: TGTGCCAGCAGCGTAGACCAGGGGCCGCGGGAGCAGTACTTC.